This is a list of T cell receptor beta chains from one sample in a study of blood T cells in healthy people across ages. Via MiXCR, TCRdb re-called the 5' RACE reads, giving one row per CDR3 protein. The sample lists 700,000 to 1,000,000 distinct CDR3 sequences, more than 40% seen once, with around 21% in the top ten. Sequenced sample: blood. The receptors stem from a man between 60 and 70 years old in good health. Each CDR3 is given without its conserved first and last residue.

v_gene: TRBV2
j_gene: TRBJ2-1
CDR3aa: ASSRKTSGPYNEQF

v_gene: TRBV6-2/TRBV6-3
j_gene: TRBJ1-2
CDR3aa: ASSYSSTNYGYT

v_gene: TRBV29-1
j_gene: TRBJ2-1
CDR3aa: SVAGTSGDNEQF

v_gene: TRBV2
j_gene: TRBJ1-2
CDR3aa: ASFLSASGYT

v_gene: TRBV29-1
j_gene: TRBJ1-2
CDR3aa: SVGQGPNYGYT

v_gene: TRBV9
j_gene: TRBJ2-1
CDR3aa: ASSAGTSLSSNNEQF

v_gene: TRBV12-5
j_gene: TRBJ2-1
CDR3aa: ASGFDEQF

v_gene: TRBV2
j_gene: TRBJ2-5
CDR3aa: ASRDQTSGQKETQY

v_gene: TRBV21-1
j_gene: TRBJ2-4
CDR3aa: ASSKDWAEGPGIVAKNIQY

v_gene: TRBV10-2
j_gene: .
CDR3aa: ATKSGKLVEQY

v_gene: TRBV3-1
j_gene: TRBJ1-2
CDR3aa: ASMAGNYGYT

v_gene: TRBV7-2
j_gene: TRBJ2-3
CDR3aa: ASSFSGGASVRTDTQY

v_gene: TRBV5-1
j_gene: TRBJ1-1
CDR3aa: ASSLNAGSGVNTEAF

v_gene: TRBV7-9
j_gene: TRBJ2-3
CDR3aa: ASSFGGPQDTQY

v_gene: TRBV2
j_gene: TRBJ2-5
CDR3aa: ASLNRETQY

v_gene: TRBV12-3/TRBV12-4
j_gene: TRBJ2-4
CDR3aa: ASSPIQGAKNIQY

v_gene: TRBV29-1
j_gene: TRBJ2-4
CDR3aa: SVERGTKNTLY

v_gene: TRBV5-1
j_gene: .
CDR3aa: ASSRGPRPPQETQY

v_gene: TRBV9
j_gene: TRBJ2-1
CDR3aa: ASSVLGADNEQF

v_gene: TRBV2
j_gene: TRBJ2-1
CDR3aa: ASRRGFISYNEQF

v_gene: TRBV12-3/TRBV12-4
j_gene: TRBJ1-2
CDR3aa: ASSLTGRDYGYT